The subject of this entry is one TCR beta chain. The CDR3 is 14 residues long. In germline, CDR1 is MNHNY, CDR2 SVGAGI (reference sequence). With 6 bases clipped from V and 4 bases from J, the junction kept 5 bases outside the gene matches. Per the authors' pipeline: Amplification from reference gene primers served as the basis for estimated nucleated cell counts. Sequencing was performed with immunoSEQ multiplex PCR; in TCRdb, only in-frame clones are kept and a portion is missing. V and J calls and clone size follow that table, whereas D and trimming were derived from the DNA. Here the sample spans about 210,000 clones, 85% to 90% being singletons. These data come from a study of blood T cell repertoires in COVID-19. Study in general: COVID-19 samples collected from the United States, Italy and Spain covered acute and convalescent phases. T cells, B-cell-depleted T cells, or PBMCs provided the cDNA or gDNA that served as material.

This receptor was identified in a man aged 18 to 29 with active or convalescent COVID-19. The rearrangement links TRBV6-6 to TRBJ1-4; 7 bases match TRBD1. The sequencing sample was made of peripheral blood. The CDR3 DNA reads TGTGCCAGCAGAAGGGGACAGTTTAATGAAAAACTGTTTTTT. This sequence encodes CASRRGQFNEKLFF.